This TCR beta chain was retrieved from a study of Graves' ophthalmopathy and Graves' hyperthyroidism. Included hyperthyroidism patients were aged 18 to 65 and newly diagnosed (under 2 months' duration). Establishment of the diagnosis relied upon clinical symptoms, serum thyroxine, TRAb, thyroid ultrasound and orbital computed tomography. As the starting material, around 9.1 ml of fresh peripheral blood yielded the PBMCs. The germline V and J ends were trimmed by 0 bases and 4 bases, with 10 bases remaining between them. CDR3 length: 13 residues. The V gene's germline CDR1 is DFQATT and CDR2 SNEGSKA (reference sequence). Amplification of the TCR beta CDR3 regions used RNA transcripts (as template). An opening RT-PCR round employed HTBI primers and preceded a second-round multiplex PCR. TCRdb itself ran the multiplex PCR reads through MiXCR, one entry per CDR3 protein. The data show a few hundred thousand distinct CDR3 sequences, 15% to 17% seen once.

The source of this sequence is a woman aged 18-30 years with stable Graves' hyperthyroidism. Sequencing input: peripheral blood. This chain links TRBV20-1 with TRBJ2-7, with D unresolved. The CDR3 DNA follows: TGCAGTGCTAGAGAACCCGCCAATTACGAGCAGTACTTC. It specifies CSAREPANYEQYF.